This T cell receptor (beta chain) is drawn from a study of blood T cell repertoires in COVID-19. For the study at large: Samples of COVID-19 (acute and convalescent) were obtained from the United States, Italy and Spain. Sample material is recorded as cDNA or gDNA derived from T cells, B-cell-depleted T cells, or PBMCs.

Per the original methods: By means of reference gene primer amplification, nucleated cell counts were estimated. The protocol was immunoSEQ multiplex PCR, while the TCRdb copy is restricted to in-frame clones and leaves out a portion. The V and J calls and clone size were taken over from that table, and D and trimming were inferred from the DNA. The table has about 150,000 clones, more than 75% seen once. Germline CDR1 is SGHDT and CDR2 is YYEEEE. There are 16 residues in the CDR3. Trimming cost V 4 bases and J 6 bases; bases outside gene matches: 8. The rearrangement links TRBV5-6 to TRBJ2-3; TRBD2 agrees at 13 bases. The sample taken for sequencing was peripheral blood. This receptor was taken from a man between 65 and 80 years old with acute or convalescent COVID-19. The CDR3 is CASSRGTSGVLDTQYF. In DNA form, the CDR3 reads TGTGCCAGCAGCCGGGGGACTAGCGGGGTCCTGGATACGCAGTATTTT. Looking up the rest from reference TRBV5-6 and TRBJ2-3 gives the full variable domain: DAGVTQSPTHLIKTRGQQVTLRCSPKSGHDTVSWYQQALGQGPQFIFQYYEEEERQRGNFPDRFSGHQFPNYSSELNVNALLLGDSALYLCASSRGTSGVLDTQYFGPGTRLTVL.